Below are 18 T cell receptor beta chains sequenced from a single sample in a study of blood T cell repertoires in COVID-19. Profiling relied on immunoSEQ multiplex PCR, and the TCRdb table lists in-frame clones only, not all of them. Here the sample spans about 200,000 clones, 75% to 95% being singletons. Sequenced material: peripheral blood. These receptors all come from a man in his forties or fifties with acute or convalescent COVID-19.

The CDR3 coding sequence is TGCAGCGCTCCGGAGGGAGGGAACTATGGCTACACCTTC. It is translated as CSAPEGGNYGYTF. The V gene is TRBV29-1, the J gene TRBJ1-2; D remains ambiguous. The CDR3 loop spans 13 amino acids. V was shortened by 7 bases and J by 2 bases, with 14 bases between the two germline ends. The germline V gene has CDR1 SQVTM and CDR2 ANQGSEA.

The V gene is TRBV7-9, the J gene TRBJ2-3, with D possibly matching TRBD2 (5 bases). V lost 5 bases to trimming and J lost 4 bases, with 7 bases between them. The CDR3 totals 12 residues. The germline V gene encodes CDR1 SEHNR and CDR2 FQNEAQ (reference sequence). As DNA, the CDR3 is TGTGCCAGCAGCACGGAGGCAGATACGCAGTATTTT. This gives the protein CASSTEADTQYF.

This clone was seen once. The chain uses TRBV6-5 and TRBJ1-2, with D unresolved. The V gene lost 2 bases and the J gene lost 4 bases, with 11 bases spanning the gap. Germline loops: CDR1 MNHEY, CDR2 SVGAGI. The CDR3 is 14 residues long. The CDR3 DNA follows: TGTGCCAGCAGTTACCTAGGTGGAACCTATGGCTACACCTTC. Amino acid sequence: CASSYLGGTYGYTF.

The chain employs TRBV15 and TRBJ2-7; 9 bases map to TRBD2. Germline CDR1 reads LNHNV; CDR2 reads YYDKDF (reference sequence). V was pared by 3 bases and J by 1 base, with 13 bases of the junction left unmatched. The CDR3 spans 18 residues. The CDR3: CATSSPSQAAGGSYEQYF. CDR3 bases: TGTGCCACCAGCAGCCCATCCCAAGCAGCGGGAGGATCCTACGAGCAGTACTTC.

This clone has a single count. The chain recombines TRBV19 with TRBJ2-1; TRBD2 matches 12 bases. The CDR3 consists of 15 residues. Germline CDR1 reads LNHDA; CDR2 reads SQIVND (reference sequence). The V and J ends lost 9 bases and 9 bases, in that order; junction bases with no gene match: 12. Written as DNA, the CDR3 is TGTGCCAGCACACTAGCGGGAGGCCGTGATCGTGAGCAGTTCTTC. Protein product: CASTLAGGRDREQFF.

The rearrangement joins TRBV28 to TRBJ1-6, with 8 bases matching TRBD1. The V gene end was trimmed by 4 bases and the J gene end by 6 bases; junction bases not matched to a gene: 11. CDR1 and CDR2 from the germline V gene are MDHEN and SYDVKM. The CDR3 extends over 17 amino acids. CDR3 sequence (DNA): TGTGCCAGCAGTTCCCATCCCTCCGGGACAGGTAATTCACCCCTCCACTTT. Encoded protein: CASSSHPSGTGNSPLHF.

This clone has just a few counts. This chain uses TRBV5-1 with TRBJ1-1; 9 bases map to TRBD1. CDR3 length: 15 amino acids. CDR1 is SGHRS and CDR2 is YFSETQ in the germline V gene. V shed 8 bases, J shed 3 bases, and the junction held 11 bases outside the gene matches. CDR3 DNA: TGCGCCAGGCCGGGACAGGGAAAGGCCCACACTGAAGCTTTCTTT. Amino acids: CARPGQGKAHTEAFF.

The CDR3 DNA is TGTGCCAGCAATCGGGCGGGGAGCAAAGGGGCAGAGACCCAGTACTTC. Translating gives CASNRAGSKGAETQYF. The chain has TRBV5-4 and TRBJ2-5; D may be TRBD2 (6 bases). Per the germline V gene, CDR1 is SGHNT and CDR2 is YYREEE (reference sequence). The CDR3 spans 16 residues. V was pared by 6 bases and J by 4 bases, with 22 bases between.

The V call is TRBV19, the J call TRBJ1-2, with D perhaps matching TRBD1 (6 bases). The V and J ends lost 6 bases and 6 bases respectively, with 17 bases between them. The CDR3 loop spans 14 amino acids. The germline V gene encodes CDR1 LNHDA and CDR2 SQIVND (reference sequence). Here the CDR3 DNA reads TGTGCCAGTAGACAGGGAGGGACCGGGCATGGCTACACCTTC. This codes for CASRQGGTGHGYTF.

The chain is built from TRBV24-1 and TRBJ2-3; D is unclear. Trimming pared 6 bases from V and 4 bases from J, leaving 10 bases between. This CDR3 has 13 amino acids. Germline-derived CDR1 and CDR2 are KGHDR and SFDVKD. CDR3 sequence reads: CATSRGGSDTQYF. CDR3 sequence (DNA): TGTGCCACCAGTCGAGGCGGATCAGATACGCAGTATTTT.

CDR3 residues: CASSLTRSGYTF. In DNA form, the CDR3 reads TGTGCCAGCAGCCTGACCCGTAGCGGCTACACCTTC. V gene TRBV7-8 combines with J gene TRBJ1-2; D call uncertain. V was clipped by 5 bases and J by 8 bases, with 12 bases between them. Germline V lookup: CDR1 SGHVS, CDR2 FQNEAQ. The CDR3 is 12 residues long.

The rearrangement links TRBV7-3 to TRBJ2-5; 9 bases map to TRBD1. The germline V gene has CDR1 SGHTA and CDR2 FQGTGA. CDR3 length: 14 residues. V trimming: 5 bases; J trimming: 4 bases; junction bases outside the gene matches: 5. In DNA, the CDR3 is TGTGCCAGCAGCCCTACAGGGGGCCGAGAGACCCAGTACTTC. It translates to CASSPTGGRETQYF.

The chain uses TRBV27 and TRBJ1-1, with D perhaps matching TRBD1 (5 bases). The germline V gene has CDR1 MNHEY and CDR2 SMNVEV (reference sequence). This CDR3 region has 17 residues. Between the trimmed V and J ends, which lost 2 bases and 3 bases, there was a span of 19 bases. The CDR3 sequence: CASSLMWGRTVDTEAFF. CDR3 sequence (DNA): TGTGCCAGCAGTTTAATGTGGGGGAGGACCGTAGACACTGAAGCTTTCTTT.

V usage is TRBV6-5 and J usage is TRBJ1-1, with unresolved D. Trimming took 2 bases from V and 6 from J, leaving 13 bases between them. CDR3 length: 14 amino acids. Germline values: CDR1 MNHEY, CDR2 SVGAGI. As DNA, the CDR3 is TGTGCCAGCAGTTACCGACGAGGCAGAGCTGAAGCTTTCTTT. Encoded protein: CASSYRRGRAEAFF.

The gene calls are TRBV6-2 or TRBV6-3 and TRBJ2-6; weak D call: TRBD2 (7 bases). Germline lookup yields CDR1 MNHEY and CDR2 SVGEGT. The CDR3 sequence is 18 residues long. The germline V and J ends were trimmed by 1 base and 3 bases, with 16 bases remaining between them. CDR3 sequence: CASSYLGRGAYGANVLTF. The CDR3 nucleotides are TGTGCCAGCAGTTACTTAGGACGGGGGGCGTATGGGGCCAACGTCCTGACTTTC.

V is TRBV11-2 and J is TRBJ2-5, with TRBD1 matching 10 bases. The ends lost 2 bases at V and 5 bases at J; junction bases unmatched: 8. The CDR3 loop spans 16 amino acids. The germline gives CDR1 SGHAT, CDR2 FQNNGV. The CDR3 protein is CASSLSTTGGRETQYF. In DNA form, the CDR3 reads TGTGCCAGCAGCTTATCGACGACAGGGGGCAGGGAGACCCAGTACTTC.

The chain couples TRBV19 to TRBJ2-1; TRBD2 matches at 14 bases. Germline V gene lookup returns CDR1 LNHDA and CDR2 SQIVND (reference sequence). Losses at the gene ends were 6 bases for V and 6 bases for J; bases not matched to a gene: 19. This CDR3 contains 20 residues. The CDR3 DNA follows: TGTGCCAGTAGCCTGAAGGGACTAGCGGGAGCTACTTGGTGGAGCAATGAGCAGTTCTTC. As protein: CASSLKGLAGATWWSNEQFF.

The CDR3 protein is CAISETKRIGTGLSRGYTF. DNA for the CDR3: TGTGCCATCAGTGAAACGAAAAGGATCGGGACAGGTCTCTCGAGGGGCTACACCTTC. The genes are TRBV10-3 and TRBJ1-2, with TRBD1 matching over 8 bases. Trimming at V came to 3 bases and at J to 8 bases, leaving 23 bases not matched to a gene. The CDR3 is 19 residues long. Germline loops: CDR1 ENHRY, CDR2 SYGVKD.